Listed here are 2 T cell receptor beta chains from one sample, sequenced in a study of cytomegalovirus exposure and HLA in healthy donors. Use of 60 Vbeta and 13 Jbeta primers characterized the PCR. Generated by immunoSEQ multiplex PCR, the TCRdb table keeps only in-frame clones and is missing some. The sample holds around 90,000 clones, approximately 86% seen once. Sequencing was done on a sample of PBMCs. All receptors come from a man aged 25 to 40 in good health and CMV-seropositive.

This clone was seen a single time. Its ends do not fully match the called genes, so a read error is possible. Different DNA sequences within this sample yield the same CDR3. V usage is TRBV10-3 and J usage is TRBJ2-7, with 9 bases matching TRBD1. Germline CDR1 reads ENHRY; CDR2 reads SYGVKD. The CDR3 totals 14 residues. The CDR3 loop reads CAIRTGESGYEQYF. CDR3 coding DNA: TGCGCCATCCGGACAGGGGAAAGTGGTTACGAGCAGTACTTC.

This clone appeared once. This CDR3 reads CASSQDGSNGYTF. As DNA, the CDR3 is TGCGCCAGCAGCCAAGATGGTAGCAATGGCTACACCTTC. The V gene is TRBV4-1, the J gene TRBJ1-2; D ambiguous. V shed 0 bases and J shed 6 bases, with 8 bases lying between them. Germline CDR1 is MGHRA and CDR2 is YSYEKL. The CDR3 contains 13 residues.